The T cell receptor (beta chain) described here comes from a study of regulatory T cells in long-lasting Graves disease. HTBI primers from iRepertoire and Arm-PCR of CDR3 regions yielded the TCR beta libraries. Authors' processing steps: Across all samples, approximately 64 TRBV segments and 15 or so TRBJ segments were identified. One entry per CDR3 protein results from TCRdb running MiXCR on the multiplex PCR reads. The V and J calls follow TCRdb's processing rather than the paper's. The repertoire includes roughly 610,000 distinct CDR3 sequences, about 16% of them detected once, and about 11% sits in the top ten. Time point: newly diagnosed GD, antithyroid drugs for less than 3 months. The authors made the TCR library using RNA they extracted from PBMCs. These same records also appear under a second study, on T cells in Graves' hyperthyroidism and ophthalmopathy. That source notes: The primer set for the first-round RT-PCR of the TCR CDR3 was HTBI. Classification by a 13 V-J model distinguished ophthalmopathy from stable hyperthyroidism.

The source material was peripheral blood mononuclear cells (PBMCs), sampled at new diagnosis, from a patient treated with antithyroid drugs. This receptor was taken from a man aged 18 to 29 with Graves disease.

The CDR3 sequence: CASSPTALDQPQHF. In DNA, the CDR3 is TGTGCCAGCAGCCCGACGGCTCTTGATCAGCCCCAGCATTTT. This rearrangement joins TRBV9 to TRBJ1-5; the D is unclear. The CDR3 has 14 amino acids. V lost 4 bases and J 5 bases, leaving 13 bases between the germline ends. Germline loops: CDR1 SGDLS, CDR2 YYNGEE. Together with reference TRBV9 and TRBJ1-5, the CDR3 gives the full variable domain: DSGVTQTPKHLITATGQRVTLRCSPRSGDLSVYWYQQSLDQGLQFLIQYYNGEERAKGNILERFSAQQFPDLHSELNLSSLELGDSALYFCASSPTALDQPQHFGDGTRLSIL.